This T cell receptor beta chain emerged from a study of Ad26.COV2.S vaccination and SARS-CoV-2 variants. Study-level background: Participants got Ad26.COV2.S intramuscularly, once or twice 56 days apart. Study-wide findings and caveats: It is possible that the TCR breadth and depth analyses underestimated the total T cell responses. Vaccinees reportedly had broad spike-specific CD8+ and CD4+ T cell responses.

The treatment: roughly 18 received Ad26.COV2.S at low or high dose, single or two shots; 5 received placebo; per-sample allocation not given. On day 63 after the first injection, vaccine and placebo recipients gave samples. What was given as vaccine was an Ad26 vector encoding Wuhan-strain SARS-CoV-2 spike. Sequenced by immunoSEQ multiplex PCR; TCRdb stores in-frame clones only, minus some. The sample contains about 500,000 clones, roughly nine tenths of which appear only once. The CDR3 spans 17 residues. The trim removed 6 bases at V and 8 bases at J, leaving 22 bases unmatched. Germline V gives CDR1 SGHKS, CDR2 YYEKEE (reference sequence). In the case of this clone: Its specificity is not known.

The J gene is TRBJ1-2, the V gene TRBV5-5, with 7 bases aligning to TRBD1. The sample here was peripheral blood, taken in a trial of Ad26.COV2.S vaccine versus placebo. This TCR derives from a person aged 18-60 years who received the Ad26.COV2.S COVID-19 vaccine or a placebo. The CDR3 DNA is TGTGCCAGCAACTCATTAAGGTCTTTAACAGGGGAGGAAGGCTACACCTTC. Encoded protein: CASNSLRSLTGEEGYTF.